A single sample gave rise to the 17 T cell receptor beta chains below, sequenced in a study of T cell repertoires in cytomegalovirus infection (dated 2019 in TCRdb). Sequencing relied on an Illumina HiSeq 1500. TCRdb reprocessed the public reads (quality trimming at Q25 with fastp, clone calling with MiXCR) and kept in-frame beta chains. All rows with the same CDR3 protein become a single entry with the most common DNA and genes. For this sample there are approximately 100,000 distinct CDR3 sequences; less than 25% appear just once. In total, the top ten clones hold around 42% of the sample. Sequenced material: CD8+ T cells from PBMCs. The receptors stem from a human donor in good health (CMV status not recorded). Some clones in this sample may be carry-over from other donors' samples.

Concerning this clonotype itself: Being one base from a much bigger clone, this may be a read error. This chain joins TRBV7-9 and TRBJ1-1; D may be TRBD1 (6 bases). CDR3 length: 15 residues. Trimming pared 8 bases from V and 0 bases from J, leaving 16 bases between. The V gene's germline CDR1 is SEHNR and CDR2 FQNEAQ (reference sequence). The CDR3 DNA is TGTGCCAGCTGCTCGATACAGGGAATGAACACTGAAGCTTTCTTT. This sequence encodes CASCSIQGMNTEAFF.

This clonotype has a count of ten or more. This chain connects TRBV12-3 or TRBV12-4 to TRBJ2-7; D not resolved. The V end was cut by 4 bases, the J end by 0 bases, with 13 bases between. The CDR3 contains 15 residues. The CDR3 nucleotides read TGTGCCAGCAGTTCTCGATCGACTCGCTCCTACGAGCAGTACTTC. Its protein product is CASSSRSTRSYEQYF.

This clonotype was recorded many times. V is TRBV20-1 and J is TRBJ2-1, with 14 nucleotides matching TRBD2. Germline trimming cut 1 base from V and 3 bases from J; bases unmatched to any gene: 8. Germline V lookup: CDR1 DFQATT, CDR2 SNEGSKA (reference sequence). The CDR3 length is 18 residues. CDR3 sequence reads: CSARGGGLAGELYNEQFF. The CDR3 DNA reads as TGCAGTGCTAGAGGCGGGGGACTAGCGGGAGAGCTCTACAATGAGCAGTTCTTC.

This clonotype was recorded a few times. The chain has TRBV6-2 or TRBV6-3 and TRBJ2-3; D remains unclear. The germline V and J ends were trimmed by 4 bases and 4 bases, with 12 bases remaining between them. The CDR3 runs to 14 residues. From germline, CDR1 is MNHEY and CDR2 SVGEGT. The CDR3 sequence is CASSSLDQADTQYF. The CDR3 DNA reads as TGTGCCAGCAGTTCTCTTGACCAGGCAGATACGCAGTATTTT.

The rearrangement uses TRBV7-6 and TRBJ1-3; D remains unclear. This CDR3 region has 15 residues. The germline V and J ends were trimmed by 4 bases and 4 bases, with 14 bases remaining between them. Germline V gene lookup returns CDR1 SGHVS and CDR2 FNYEAQ. CDR3: CASSSSVSHGNTIYF. The CDR3 DNA reads as TGTGCCAGCAGCTCTTCCGTCTCCCACGGAAACACCATATATTTT.

In its sample, this clonotype was seen a few times. The chain carries TRBV12-3 or TRBV12-4 and TRBJ2-2; 10 nucleotides match TRBD2. This CDR3 has 16 residues. Unmatched junction bases numbered 5, after V lost 6 bases and J lost 1 base. The CDR3 here is CASSRRLAGNTGELFF. CDR3 coding DNA: TGTGCCAGCAGCCGAAGACTAGCGGGGAACACCGGGGAGCTGTTTTTT.

This clonotype was observed at least ten times. The chain couples TRBV7-8 to TRBJ2-2; no reliable D call. Trimming took 1 base from V and 7 from J, leaving 7 bases between them. The CDR3 covers 13 residues. The germline V gene encodes CDR1 SGHVS and CDR2 FQNEAQ. Here the CDR3 reads CASSLVSLGELFF. CDR3 coding DNA: TGTGCCAGCAGCTTAGTCTCCCTCGGGGAGCTGTTTTTT.

This clonotype has at least ten counts. V usage is TRBV12-3 or TRBV12-4 and J usage is TRBJ2-1, with TRBD1 matching over 9 bases. The CDR3 contains 14 residues. Trimming took 5 bases from V and 8 from J; bases not matched to a gene: 7. The CDR3 nucleotides read TGTGCCAGCAGTCCCGGACAGGGGATCCATGAGCAGTTCTTC. Its protein product is CASSPGQGIHEQFF.

V and J are TRBV6-1 and TRBJ2-2, with a possible D match to TRBD1 (5 bases). Germline V CDR1 and CDR2: MNHNS, SASEGT. V dropped 2 bases and J dropped 3 bases, with 10 bases sitting between them. The CDR3 extends over 15 amino acids. CDR3 region: CASSEWGPDTGELFF. The CDR3 region has the DNA TGTGCCAGCAGTGAATGGGGCCCCGACACCGGGGAGCTGTTTTTT.

This clonotype was recorded a few times. The chain recombines TRBV29-1 with TRBJ1-1; 7 nucleotides agree with TRBD1. The CDR3 totals 12 residues. V lost 7 bases to trimming and J lost 4 bases; unmatched junction nucleotides: 6. CDR1 is SQVTM, CDR2 ANQGSEA, per germline. The CDR3 DNA sequence: TGCAGCGCTTACAGGGGAGGCACTGAAGCTTTCTTT. As protein: CSAYRGGTEAFF.

This clonotype has a handful of counts. This chain connects TRBV6-5 to TRBJ1-6; unclear D gene. Deletions cut 7 bases from V and 7 bases from J, with 8 bases between. From germline, CDR1 is MNHEY and CDR2 SVGAGI. This CDR3 contains 12 residues. The CDR3 DNA reads as TGTGCCAGCACCCCCGGGAATTCACCCCTCCACTTT. It specifies CASTPGNSPLHF.

CDR3 in DNA: TGCGCCAGCAGCCACTCACACAGGGTCAACAATCAGCCCCAGCATTTT. Its protein product is CASSHSHRVNNQPQHF. The rearrangement uses TRBV4-3 and TRBJ1-5, with D perhaps TRBD1 (6 bases). Trimming cost V 3 bases and J 3 bases, with 15 bases left between them. This CDR3 contains 16 residues. In germline, CDR1 is LGHNA, CDR2 YSLEER.

This clonotype showed up many times. This chain joins TRBV6-1 and TRBJ2-1; no definite D call. Per germline, CDR1 MNHNS and CDR2 SASEGT. The CDR3 length is 15 residues. V was pared by 5 bases and J by 1 base, with 12 bases between. CDR3 sequence reads: CASSPLKGSYNEQFF. In nucleotides, the CDR3 is TGTGCCAGCAGTCCATTGAAGGGTTCCTACAATGAGCAGTTCTTC.

The rearrangement links TRBV19 to TRBJ2-1; TRBD1 matches at 9 bases. The V gene end was trimmed by 4 bases and the J gene end by 7 bases; junction bases not matched to a gene: 8. Germline values: CDR1 LNHDA, CDR2 SQIVND (reference sequence). The CDR3 is 15 residues long. CDR3 residues: CASSTGGQGRNEQFF. In DNA form, the CDR3 reads TGTGCCAGTAGTACGGGGGGACAGGGAAGGAATGAGCAGTTCTTC.

Worth noting for this clonotype: An end of the junction differs from the germline gene, which may be a read error. The V call is TRBV24-1, the J call TRBJ1-1; D call uncertain. This CDR3 has 13 residues. The V gene's germline CDR1 is KGHDR and CDR2 SFDVKD. The CDR3 nucleotides are TGTGCCACCAGTGATTTTCTGAAAACTGAAGCTTTCTTT. Amino acid sequence: CATSDFLKTEAFF.

The chain couples TRBV12-3 or TRBV12-4 to TRBJ1-1; D possibly corresponds to TRBD1 (5 bases). The CDR3 runs to 13 residues. Trimming pared 8 bases from V and 1 base from J, leaving 11 bases between. CDR3 sequence reads: CASGDVENTEAFF. For the CDR3, the DNA is TGTGCCAGCGGGGACGTGGAGAACACTGAAGCTTTCTTT.

The genes are TRBV6-2 or TRBV6-3 and TRBJ2-5; D ambiguous. Germline V gives CDR1 MNHEY, CDR2 SVGEGT. The CDR3 contains 12 residues. V lost 0 bases and J 5 bases, leaving 4 bases between the germline ends. In DNA, the CDR3 is TGTGCCAGCAGTTACTCGATGGAGACCCAGTACTTC. Its translation: CASSYSMETQYF.